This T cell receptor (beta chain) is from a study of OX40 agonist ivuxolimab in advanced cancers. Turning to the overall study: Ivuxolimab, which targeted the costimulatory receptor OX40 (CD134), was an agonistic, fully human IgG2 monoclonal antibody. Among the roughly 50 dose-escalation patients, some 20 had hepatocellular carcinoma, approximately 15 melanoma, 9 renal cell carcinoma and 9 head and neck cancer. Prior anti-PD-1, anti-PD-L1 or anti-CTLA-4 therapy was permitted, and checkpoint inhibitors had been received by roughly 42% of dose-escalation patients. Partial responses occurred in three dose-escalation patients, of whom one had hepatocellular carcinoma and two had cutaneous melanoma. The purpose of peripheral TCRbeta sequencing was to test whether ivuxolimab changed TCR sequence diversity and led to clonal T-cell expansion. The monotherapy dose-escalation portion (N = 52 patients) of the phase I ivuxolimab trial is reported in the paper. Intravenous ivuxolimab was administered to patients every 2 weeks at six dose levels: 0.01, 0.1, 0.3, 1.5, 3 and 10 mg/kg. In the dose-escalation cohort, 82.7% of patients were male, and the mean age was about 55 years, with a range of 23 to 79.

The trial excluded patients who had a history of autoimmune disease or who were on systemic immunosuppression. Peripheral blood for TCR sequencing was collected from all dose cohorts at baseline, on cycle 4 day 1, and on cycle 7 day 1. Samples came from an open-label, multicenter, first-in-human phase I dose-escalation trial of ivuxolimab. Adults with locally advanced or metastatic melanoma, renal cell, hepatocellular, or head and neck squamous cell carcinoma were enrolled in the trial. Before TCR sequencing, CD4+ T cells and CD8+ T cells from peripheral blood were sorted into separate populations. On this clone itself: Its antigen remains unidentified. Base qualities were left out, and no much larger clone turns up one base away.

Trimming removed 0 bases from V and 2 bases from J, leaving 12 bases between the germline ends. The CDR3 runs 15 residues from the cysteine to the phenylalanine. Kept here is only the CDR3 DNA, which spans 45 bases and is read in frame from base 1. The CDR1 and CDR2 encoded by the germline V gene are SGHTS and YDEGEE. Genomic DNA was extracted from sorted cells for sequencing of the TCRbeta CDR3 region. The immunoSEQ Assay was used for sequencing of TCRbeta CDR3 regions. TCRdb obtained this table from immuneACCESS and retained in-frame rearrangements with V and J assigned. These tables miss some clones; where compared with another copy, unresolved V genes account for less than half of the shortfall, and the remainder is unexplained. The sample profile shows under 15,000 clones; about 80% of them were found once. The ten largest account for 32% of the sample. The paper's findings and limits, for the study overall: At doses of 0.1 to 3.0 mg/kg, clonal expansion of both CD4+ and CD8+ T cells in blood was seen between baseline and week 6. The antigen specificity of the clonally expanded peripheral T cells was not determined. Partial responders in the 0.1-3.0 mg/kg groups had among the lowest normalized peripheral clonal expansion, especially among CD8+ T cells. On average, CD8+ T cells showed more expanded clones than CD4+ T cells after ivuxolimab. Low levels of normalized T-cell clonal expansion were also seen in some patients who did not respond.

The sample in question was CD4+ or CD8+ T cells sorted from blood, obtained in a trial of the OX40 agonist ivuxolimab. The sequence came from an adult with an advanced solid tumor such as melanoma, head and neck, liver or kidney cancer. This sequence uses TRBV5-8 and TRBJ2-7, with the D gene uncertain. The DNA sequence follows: TGTGCCAGCAGCTTGGTTAACAGCGTTACCTACGAGCAGTACTTC. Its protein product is CASSLVNSVTYEQYF.